This T cell receptor (beta chain) was retrieved from a study of response to subunit inactivated influenza vaccine. Points from the study as a whole: Each seasonal flu vaccination may recruit only limited new T cells, authors suggested.

The CDR3 consists of 15 residues. Germline V gene sequence: CDR1 SGHRS, CDR2 YFSETQ. J gave up 5 bases and V 0 bases, and 6 bases lay outside the gene matches. This clonotype was found many times. Its antigen is undetermined. MiXCR, run by TCRdb on the RT-PCR reads, gives a single entry per CDR3 protein. This sample carries 550,000 to 650,000 distinct CDR3 sequences, about 10% of them seen once, and the ten largest clones take roughly a tenth. The TCR was taken from a man in his fifties who received an inactivated influenza vaccine. The genes are TRBV5-1 and TRBJ2-3; 7 nucleotides match TRBD1. The specimen comprised PBMCs from blood, sampled on the day of vaccination. The DNA of the CDR3 is TGCGCCAGCAGCTTGGGACAGGGATTTCAAGATACGCAGTATTTT. Translation: CASSLGQGFQDTQYF.